This TCR beta chain was found in a study of cytomegalovirus exposure and HLA in healthy donors. Study findings and constraints: On later analysis, the bulk of CMV-associated TCR beta chains appeared to be HLA-restricted. Confirmation in vitro established that a few CMV-associated chains were specific for CMV antigens. HLA alleles were associated with 16,951 TCR beta sequences in a later analysis at 0.05 false discovery rate. Later, an analysis showed that TCR beta chains associated with HLA were more clonally expanded than others that were equally common.

As to this clone: No antigen is known for it.

The V end was cut by 4 bases, the J end by 0 bases, with 11 bases between. Germline CDR1 SGDLS, CDR2 YYNGEE. The CDR3 totals 15 residues. In the PCR, 60 Vbeta and 13 Jbeta primers were used. The table came from immunoSEQ multiplex PCR; TCRdb's copy has only in-frame clones and leaves some out. The sample carries some 140,000 clones, about 80% recorded once. Material for sequencing was PBMCs. This sequence joins TRBV9 and TRBJ2-1; D unresolved. This sequence was found in a man aged 30-40 years in good health and CMV-seropositive. The CDR3 loop reads CASSNQLLSYNEQFF. CDR3 sequence (DNA): TGTGCCAGCAGCAACCAACTACTCTCCTACAATGAGCAGTTCTTC.